This is a list of T cell receptor beta chains from one sample in a study of T cell clusters in autoimmune cytopenias. TCRdb re-called the multiplex PCR reads and catalogs CDR3 proteins one per entry, DNA excluded. Across more than 2,000 distinct CDR3 sequences, the top ten clones capture roughly 6.4% of the sample. Material: peripheral blood. The receptor set was obtained from a human donor with an autoimmune cytopenia or autoimmune hepatitis (not recorded which). Both conserved end residues are part of each CDR3. Each record gives: V gene, CDR3 length, clone size, J gene, CDR3 protein. Clone size is stated in some rows and not others, as once, few, many or a class when expanded.

TRBV7-2,12,medium-sized,TRBJ1-3,CASGRLENTIYF
TRBV29-1,12,large,TRBJ1-1,CSTGGGDTEAFF
TRBV19,15,large,TRBJ2-3,CASTQGQGTADTQYF
TRBV28,15,medium-sized,TRBJ2-5,CASSSPETTRETQYF
TRBV6-4,13,large,TRBJ1-6,CASRAGGNSPLHF
TRBV27,15,medium-sized,TRBJ2-5,CASSTQRGGRETQYF
TRBV5-1,16,medium-sized,TRBJ2-1,CASSTDRARIYNEQFF
TRBV7-2,14,medium-sized,TRBJ2-3,CASSLTSSTDTQYF
TRBV18,13,large,TRBJ2-3,CASSQTQVDTQYF
TRBV28,15,medium-sized,TRBJ1-3,CASIVRGHAGNTIYF
TRBV4-1,16,-,TRBJ2-3,CASSHGAKRSTDTQYF
TRBV7-2,15,-,TRBJ2-1,CASSFGGGREETQYF
TRBV4-3,15,-,TRBJ1-1,CASSQEVSKGSQAFF
TRBV18,15,medium-sized,TRBJ1-4,CASSPNGPREEKLFF
TRBV5-5,14,medium-sized,TRBJ1-6,CASSPGDRNSPLHF
TRBV7-9,15,medium-sized,TRBJ2-3,CASSSGVAGTDTQYF
TRBV11-2,14,medium-sized,TRBJ2-3,CASRGGGVSDTQYF
TRBV28,13,medium-sized,TRBJ2-1,CASFGRGYNEQFF
TRBV19,15,large,TRBJ2-5,CASSYGTSGGETQYF
TRBV27,16,large,TRBJ1-5,CASSLYSPHSNQPQHF
TRBV5-1,16,-,TRBJ1-6,CASSLGSGAGNSPLHF
TRBV12-3/TRBV12-4,14,medium-sized,TRBJ1-1,CASSFDGLNTEAFF
TRBV30,14,large,TRBJ1-4,CAWRMTGSNEKLFF
TRBV5-4,12,-,TRBJ2-7,CASSLGRREQYF
TRBV27,15,-,TRBJ2-1,CASSLRPLTPNEQFF
TRBV14,17,medium-sized,TRBJ2-3,CASIYPGLAGRPDTQYF
TRBV20-1,15,-,TRBJ1-1,CSARFRGLGMTEAFF
TRBV20-1,14,medium-sized,TRBJ2-3,CSARVPGGQYTQYF
TRBV5-1,14,-,TRBJ2-5,CASSLGGYQETQYF
TRBV5-6,18,-,TRBJ1-1,CASSLGGRGRTMNTEAFF
TRBV10-3,15,medium-sized,TRBJ2-3,CAISGIAGGLDTQYF
TRBV20-1,13,-,TRBJ2-3,CSAFQDTTDTQYF
TRBV28,15,-,TRBJ2-3,CASSLFYPGTDTQYF
TRBV20-1,17,medium-sized,TRBJ2-3,CSASPRTSGGATDTQYF
TRBV6-5,16,medium-sized,TRBJ2-2,CASSYGRTGNTGELFF
TRBV7-9,13,-,TRBJ2-2,CASSLGRAGELFF
TRBV5-4,18,medium-sized,TRBJ2-3,CASSPRGLRGSGTDTQYF
TRBV20-1,13,medium-sized,TRBJ2-1,CSAPVSSYNEQFF
TRBV19,18,-,TRBJ1-5,CASSPDRGGGYSNQPQHF
TRBV7-2,12,-,TRBJ2-1,CASSHIATYEFF
TRBV20-1,14,-,TRBJ1-3,CSAQTGLSGNTIYF
TRBV12-3/TRBV12-4,15,medium-sized,TRBJ1-5,CASTKTGVIVQPQHF
TRBV18,15,medium-sized,TRBJ2-5,CASSPPPGRKETQYF
TRBV7-2,16,medium-sized,TRBJ2-5,CASSPGERDHQETQYF
TRBV30,17,medium-sized,TRBJ1-5,CAWTPGTGGDSNQPQHF
TRBV5-6,15,medium-sized,TRBJ2-3,CASSLLGREKDTQYF
TRBV12-3/TRBV12-4,14,medium-sized,TRBJ2-1,CASSRSLSYNEQFF
TRBV20-1,14,medium-sized,TRBJ2-1,CSARRGADHNEQFF
TRBV6-1,15,medium-sized,TRBJ1-3,CASSENRGLGNTIYF
TRBV5-1,13,medium-sized,TRBJ2-3,CASSPGRTDTQYF
TRBV20-1,16,-,TRBJ1-1,CSVPLVGTGINTEAFF
TRBV12-3/TRBV12-4,12,medium-sized,TRBJ1-1,CASSPTPTEAFF
TRBV30,16,large,TRBJ1-5,CAWSVRAAASNQPQHF
TRBV20-1,13,-,TRBJ1-2,CSARRVNDYGYTF
TRBV24-1,14,medium-sized,TRBJ2-3,CATSDLPTTDTQYF
TRBV11-1,15,-,TRBJ2-7,CASSSLRGASYEQYF
TRBV6-1,15,medium-sized,TRBJ1-2,CASSEAGGGRRGYTF
TRBV19,15,large,TRBJ2-3,CASSIPPPGGDTQYF
TRBV28,13,medium-sized,TRBJ1-2,CASSYRANYGYTF
TRBV27,14,large,TRBJ2-3,CASSPQRVADTQYF